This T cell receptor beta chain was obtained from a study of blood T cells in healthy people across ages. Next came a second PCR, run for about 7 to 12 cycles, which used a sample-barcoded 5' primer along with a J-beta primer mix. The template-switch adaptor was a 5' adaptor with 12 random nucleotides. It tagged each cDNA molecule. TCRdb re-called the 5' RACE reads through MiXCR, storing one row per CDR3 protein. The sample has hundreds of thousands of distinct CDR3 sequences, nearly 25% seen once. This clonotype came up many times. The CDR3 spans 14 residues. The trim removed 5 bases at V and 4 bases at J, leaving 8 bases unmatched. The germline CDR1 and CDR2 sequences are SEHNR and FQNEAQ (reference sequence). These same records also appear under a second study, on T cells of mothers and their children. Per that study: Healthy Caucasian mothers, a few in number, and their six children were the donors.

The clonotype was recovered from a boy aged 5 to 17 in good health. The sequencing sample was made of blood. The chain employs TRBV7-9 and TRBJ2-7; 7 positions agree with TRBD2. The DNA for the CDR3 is TGTGCCAGCAGCCGTCGGGACTACCCTTACGAGCAGTACTTC. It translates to CASSRRDYPYEQYF.